One sample yielded the 15 T cell receptor beta chains listed below, sequenced in a study of blood T cell repertoires in COVID-19. Sequencing was performed with immunoSEQ multiplex PCR; in TCRdb, only in-frame clones are kept and a portion is missing. The data contain fewer than 300,000 clones, 84% of them seen just once; the ten biggest clones take up 8.6%. Sample: peripheral blood. These receptors came from a human donor in a cohort sampled during active COVID-19.

This clone was picked up one time. The rearrangement joins TRBV4-3 to TRBJ2-2; D might be TRBD1 (5 bases). V was trimmed by 1 base and J by 5 bases, leaving 8 bases between them. The CDR3 contains 14 residues. Germline V gives CDR1 LGHNA, CDR2 YSLEER. The CDR3 nucleotides are TGCGCCAGCAGCCAAGTAACAGGAACCGGGGAGCTGTTTTTT. This codes for CASSQVTGTGELFF.

Comment on this clone: At one end the junction does not follow the germline gene, possibly because of a read error. The rearrangement uses TRBV7-7 and TRBJ2-1; 12 bases match TRBD2. CDR3 length equals 16 residues. Germline-derived CDR1 and CDR2 are SSHAT and FNYEAQ (reference sequence). CDR3 amino acids: CASSSLGLAGYNEQFF. CDR3 sequence (DNA): TGTGCTAGCAGCTCACTGGGACTAGCGGGCTACAATGAGCAGTTCTTC.

The chain employs TRBV6-2 or TRBV6-3 and TRBJ1-1, with D hard to call. This CDR3 comprises 13 residues. Germline loops: CDR1 MNHEY, CDR2 SVGEGT. The V gene lost 2 bases and the J gene lost 0 bases, with 4 bases spanning the gap. The CDR3 sequence: CASSYRVNTEAFF. DNA for the CDR3: TGTGCCAGCAGTTACAGAGTGAACACTGAAGCTTTCTTT.

The V and J genes are TRBV6-6 and TRBJ2-1; D may be TRBD1 (5 bases). The CDR3 consists of 15 residues. Trimming took 8 bases from V and 2 from J, leaving 16 bases between them. The V gene's germline CDR1 is MNHNY and CDR2 SVGAGI (reference sequence). The CDR3 loop reads CASGSSGWTYNEQFF. In nucleotides, the CDR3 is TGTGCCAGCGGGTCGTCAGGGTGGACCTACAATGAGCAGTTCTTC.

Remarks on this clone: Within the sample, other DNA sequences also encode this same CDR3. The V call is TRBV19, the J call TRBJ1-2; possible D gene TRBD1, 5 bases. V was trimmed by 3 bases and J by 2 bases, leaving 10 bases between them. This CDR3 is built from 14 residues. In germline, CDR1 is LNHDA, CDR2 SQIVND (reference sequence). The CDR3: CASSIPAGNYGYTF. CDR3 DNA sequence: TGTGCCAGTAGTATCCCAGCAGGGAACTATGGCTACACCTTC.

The V and J genes are TRBV5-1 and TRBJ2-2, with a possible D match to TRBD1 (6 bases). Per germline, CDR1 SGHRS and CDR2 YFSETQ. V was shortened by 5 bases and J by 3 bases, with 11 bases between the two germline ends. CDR3 length: 14 residues. CDR3 sequence: CASRWGRDTGELFF. CDR3 coding DNA: TGCGCCAGCAGATGGGGGCGCGACACCGGGGAGCTGTTTTTT.

The chain couples TRBV11-2 to TRBJ2-7; a possible D gene is TRBD2 (6 bases). The CDR3 extends over 14 amino acids. Trimming cost V 5 bases and J 2 bases, with 13 bases left between them. The germline V gene has CDR1 SGHAT and CDR2 FQNNGV. Here the CDR3 reads CASSLLRGTYEQYF. Written as DNA, the CDR3 is TGTGCCAGCAGCCTCTTGCGGGGTACCTACGAGCAGTACTTC.

The genes are TRBV2 and TRBJ1-6; tentative D call: TRBD1 (5 bases). V lost 0 bases to trimming and J lost 10 bases, with 16 bases between them. This CDR3 has 16 residues. In germline, CDR1 is SNHLY, CDR2 FYNNEI. Here the CDR3 DNA reads TGTGCCAGCAGTGAAGCAAGTCCGGGGGTAGGGTCACCCCTCCACTTT. Protein: CASSEASPGVGSPLHF.

The chain has TRBV5-1 and TRBJ2-7; 13 nucleotides align to TRBD2. Germline V lookup: CDR1 SGHRS, CDR2 YFSETQ. The junction had 5 bases not matched to a gene; V was cut back by 4 bases and J by 4 bases. CDR3 size: 15 residues. CDR3 coding DNA: TGCGCCAGCAGCCTAGGACTAGCGGGAGTTTACGAGCAGTACTTC. Amino acids: CASSLGLAGVYEQYF.

The J gene is TRBJ2-2, the V gene TRBV2; TRBD2 agrees at 7 bases. With 3 bases clipped from V and 2 bases from J, the junction kept 3 bases outside the gene matches. Germline V CDR1 and CDR2: SNHLY, FYNNEI. This CDR3 region has 15 residues. The CDR3: CASSDTSVNTGELFF. As DNA, the CDR3 is TGTGCCAGCAGTGATACTAGCGTAAACACCGGGGAGCTGTTTTTT. The variable domain in full, with the rest retrieved from reference TRBV2 and TRBJ2-2, is EPEVTQTPSHQVTQMGQEVILRCVPISNHLYFYWYRQILGQKVEFLVSFYNNEISEKSEIFDDQFSVERPDGSNFTLKIRSTKLEDSAMYFCASSDTSVNTGELFFGEGSRLTVL.

This chain connects TRBV9 to TRBJ1-2; D uncertain. The CDR3 extends over 14 amino acids. With 6 bases removed from V and 1 base from J, the gap between germline ends came to 13 bases. Germline loops: CDR1 SGDLS, CDR2 YYNGEE. The CDR3 reads CASTRGGGNYGYTF. CDR3 nucleotide sequence: TGTGCCAGCACCCGCGGCGGTGGTAACTATGGCTACACCTTC. The whole variable domain, filled in from reference TRBV9 and TRBJ1-2, reads DSGVTQTPKHLITATGQRVTLRCSPRSGDLSVYWYQQSLDQGLQFLIQYYNGEERAKGNILERFSAQQFPDLHSELNLSSLELGDSALYFCASTRGGGNYGYTFGSGTRLTVV.

This chain connects TRBV9 to TRBJ2-1; no definite D call. Looked up from germline, CDR1 is SGDLS and CDR2 is YYNGEE. The CDR3 consists of 13 residues. V gave up 3 bases and J gave up 3 bases, with 7 bases separating them. The CDR3: CASSGQNYNEQFF. The CDR3 coding sequence is TGTGCCAGCAGCGGTCAGAACTACAATGAGCAGTTCTTC.

The rearrangement joins TRBV28 to TRBJ2-7, with TRBD1 matching over 12 bases. Germline CDR1 and CDR2: MDHEN and SYDVKM. V lost 10 bases and J lost 0; bases outside the gene matches: 10. CDR3 length equals 16 residues. The DNA for the CDR3 is TGTGCCATAAGGGACAGGGGGCTAAAGGGCTCCTACGAGCAGTACTTC. Amino acid sequence: CAIRDRGLKGSYEQYF.

V is TRBV18 and J is TRBJ2-2, with D uncertain. CDR1 is KGHSH and CDR2 is LQKENI in the germline V gene. The length of the CDR3 is 15 residues. The V gene lost 5 bases and the J gene lost 3 bases, with 13 bases spanning the gap. As DNA, the CDR3 is TGTGCCAGCTCATGGGCAAATGCCGACACCGGGGAGCTGTTTTTT. Translated: CASSWANADTGELFF.

The rearrangement joins TRBV19 to TRBJ2-1, with D perhaps matching TRBD2 (5 bases). Germline V gives CDR1 LNHDA, CDR2 SQIVND (reference sequence). The V and J ends lost 7 bases and 4 bases respectively, with 14 bases between them. The CDR3 totals 14 residues. CDR3 sequence reads: CASKVGGRYNEQFF. In DNA form, the CDR3 reads TGTGCCAGTAAGGTCGGCGGGCGGTACAATGAGCAGTTCTTC.